The text below deals with one TCR beta chain. As yet, its antigen is unknown. The sample comes from a study of T cell repertoires in cytomegalovirus infection. Across the whole study: CMV infection together with matching HLA type was indicated by public TCR beta signatures.

V lost 3 bases and J 6 bases, leaving 8 bases between the germline ends. Germline-derived CDR1 and CDR2 are WSHSY and SAAADI. The CDR3 sequence is 12 residues long. In TCRdb, the reads were re-called with MiXCR into one record per CDR3 protein. There are roughly 640,000 distinct CDR3 sequences in the sample; approximately 24% occur only once, and around 7.6% lies in the top ten. The study's findings and limits: Adding up the frequency of public TCR beta families identified people who carried CMV plus the relevant HLA. There were HLA-C-restricted CMV-specific TCR beta clonotypes dominating the ex vivo response.

Sequencing was carried out using CD8+ T cells from PBMCs. This sequence joins TRBV10-2 and TRBJ1-1; maybe TRBD1 (5 bases). This clonotype originated in a human donor in good health (CMV status not recorded). Some clones in this sample may be carry-over from other donors' samples. For the CDR3, the DNA is TGCGCCAGCAGTGACCAGGGACCTGAAGCTTTCTTT. Its translation: CASSDQGPEAFF.